The source of this T cell receptor (beta chain) is a study of blood T cell repertoires in COVID-19. About the research overall: PBMCs, B-cell-depleted T cells, or T cells were the source of the cDNA or gDNA that made up the material.

Generated by immunoSEQ multiplex PCR, the TCRdb table keeps only in-frame clones and is missing some. In the table there are 250,000 to 400,000 clones, 90% of which are singletons. The V gene's germline CDR1 is WSHSY and CDR2 SAAADI. This CDR3 has 14 residues. Trimming removed 3 bases from V and 1 base from J, with 10 bases in between. This receptor was taken from a woman between 25 and 40 years old with COVID-19, enrolled during active disease. The J gene is TRBJ2-7, the V gene TRBV10-2; D is possibly TRBD2 (6 bases). The sample was peripheral blood. The CDR3 nucleotides read TGCGCCAGCAGTGATCGGGGGATGTCCTACGAGCAGTACTTC. The encoded protein is CASSDRGMSYEQYF.